A single sample gave rise to the 15 T cell receptor beta chains below, sequenced in a study of blood T cell repertoires in COVID-19. Some clones are missing from TCRdb's copy, which holds only in-frame ones; the method was immunoSEQ multiplex PCR. This repertoire shows approximately 69,000 clones, approximately 75% found once; its top ten account for over 45%. The sequencing input was peripheral blood. These TCRs come from a human donor in a cohort sampled during active COVID-19.

The chain joins TRBV7-9 to TRBJ1-5, with D maybe TRBD1 (5 bases). V was trimmed by 3 bases and J by 0 bases, leaving 21 bases between them. The CDR3 contains 19 residues. The germline V gene has CDR1 SEHNR and CDR2 FQNEAQ (reference sequence). The CDR3 loop is CASSFYPGPGYYSNQPQHF. As DNA, the CDR3 is TGTGCCAGCAGCTTTTACCCAGGGCCAGGATATTATAGCAATCAGCCCCAGCATTTT.

The V and J genes are TRBV7-6 and TRBJ2-2; D remains unclear. Germline V gives CDR1 SGHVS, CDR2 FNYEAQ. There are 16 residues in the CDR3. The V end was cut by 3 bases, the J end by 4 bases, with 15 bases between. The CDR3 protein is CASSFSLTAGTGELFF. DNA of the CDR3: TGTGCCAGCAGCTTCAGTCTTACAGCAGGCACCGGGGAGCTGTTTTTT.

About this clone: Additional DNA sequences in this sample encode the identical CDR3. The chain couples TRBV28 to TRBJ1-1; D call uncertain. The V and J ends lost 2 bases and 5 bases respectively, with 9 bases between them. The CDR3 consists of 13 residues. Germline lookup yields CDR1 MDHEN and CDR2 SYDVKM. This chain's CDR3 is CASSLGGWTEAFF. CDR3 sequence (DNA): TGTGCCAGCAGTTTAGGCGGGTGGACTGAAGCTTTCTTT.

The gene calls are TRBV18 and TRBJ2-3, with 7 bases identical to TRBD2. The junction had 9 bases not matched to a gene; V was cut back by 3 bases and J by 6 bases. The CDR3 covers 15 residues. CDR1 is KGHSH, CDR2 LQKENI, per germline. The CDR3 loop is CASSPRSTAGDTQYF. As DNA, the CDR3 is TGTGCCAGCTCACCCAGGAGTACAGCGGGGGATACGCAGTATTTT.

J is TRBJ1-5 and V is TRBV19, with D perhaps TRBD1 (6 bases). CDR3 size: 12 residues. The germline V and J ends were trimmed by 11 bases and 7 bases, with 15 bases remaining between them. Germline values: CDR1 LNHDA, CDR2 SQIVND (reference sequence). CDR3 amino acids: CAGHREGQPQHF. CDR3 in DNA: TGTGCCGGACACAGGGAAGGGCAGCCCCAGCATTTT.

This clone was seen repeatedly, ten times or more. The genes are TRBV21-1 and TRBJ2-5; whether TRBD1, the table's D call, matches the DNA was not checked. TRBV21-1 represents a pseudogene. The CDR3 has 16 residues. CDR3 in DNA: TGTGCCAGCAGCAAAGGGGGGGACAGGTCTCAAGAGACCCAGTACTTC. This sequence encodes CASSKGGDRSQETQYF.

V and J are TRBV24-1 and TRBJ2-1, with 7 positions matching TRBD1. The CDR3 has 16 amino acids. Per germline, CDR1 KGHDR and CDR2 SFDVKD. The V gene end was trimmed by 5 bases and the J gene end by 3 bases; junction bases not matched to a gene: 9. The CDR3 bases are TGTGCCACCAGTGCCTATCGCCAGGGGGACTACAATGAGCAGTTCTTC. Its translation: CATSAYRQGDYNEQFF.

The chain combines TRBV28 with TRBJ2-2; D might be TRBD2 (6 bases). The CDR3 spans 17 residues. V dropped 1 base and J dropped 3 bases, with 15 bases sitting between them. Germline-derived CDR1 and CDR2 are MDHEN and SYDVKM. CDR3 nucleotides: TGTGCCAGCAGTTTATTAGGCAGGAGGAGGGACACCGGGGAGCTGTTTTTT. Its protein product is CASSLLGRRRDTGELFF.

The chain uses TRBV9 and TRBJ1-4; perhaps TRBD1 as D (5 bases). Looked up from germline, CDR1 is SGDLS and CDR2 is YYNGEE. The V end lost 4 bases, the J end lost 3 bases, and 13 bases lay between the germline ends. This CDR3 has 15 residues. This CDR3 is CASSTSGGSNEKLFF. The DNA of the CDR3 is TGTGCCAGCAGCACCTCCGGGGGGTCTAATGAAAAACTGTTTTTT.

CDR3 protein: CASSYGTGNEQYF. The CDR3 coding sequence is TGTGCCAGCAGCTATGGGACAGGGAACGAGCAGTACTTC. V is TRBV7-9 and J is TRBJ2-7, with 9 bases fitting TRBD1. This CDR3 region has 13 residues. V gave up 4 bases and J gave up 5 bases; unmatched junction bases: 3. Looked up from germline, CDR1 is SEHNR and CDR2 is FQNEAQ (reference sequence).

This chain joins TRBV9 and TRBJ2-3; a weak D match, TRBD1 (6 bases). V dropped 4 bases and J dropped 1 base, with 13 bases sitting between them. The CDR3 spans 15 residues. CDR1 is SGDLS and CDR2 is YYNGEE in the germline V gene. CDR3 in DNA: TGTGCCAGCAGCATGCCTGGGGGCGGCACAGATACGCAGTATTTT. It translates to CASSMPGGGTDTQYF.

This clone was detected a few times. The chain is built from TRBV14 and TRBJ2-7; 8 bases map to TRBD1. The CDR3 length is 15 residues. Trimming removed 2 bases from V and 6 bases from J; junction bases left unmatched: 9. Germline CDR1 reads SGHDN; CDR2 reads FVKESK. For the CDR3, the DNA is TGTGCCAGCAGCCAACCCGGGACAGGAAAGGGCGAGCAGTACTTC. Its protein product is CASSQPGTGKGEQYF.

This clone was seen a handful of times. The chain uses TRBV7-9 and TRBJ1-6, with D unresolved. The CDR3 totals 14 residues. CDR1 is SEHNR, CDR2 FQNEAQ, per germline (reference sequence). Trimming cost V 2 bases and J 10 bases, with 12 bases left between them. The CDR3: CASSLMAGQSPLHF. The CDR3 region has the DNA TGTGCCAGCAGCTTAATGGCAGGTCAATCACCCCTCCACTTT. Using reference TRBV7-9 and TRBJ1-6 for the parts outside the CDR3, the full variable domain is DTGVSQNPRHKITKRGQNVTFRCDPISEHNRLYWYRQTLGQGPEFLTYFQNEAQLEKSRLLSDRFSAERPKGSFSTLEIQRTEQGDSAMYLCASSLMAGQSPLHFGNGTRLTVT.

There are many counts of this clone. V gene TRBV4-1 combines with J gene TRBJ2-1; possible D gene TRBD1, 5 bases. The CDR3 runs 14 residues. The germline CDR1 and CDR2 sequences are MGHRA and YSYEKL. The V and J ends lost 0 bases and 7 bases respectively, with 10 bases between them. Written as DNA, the CDR3 is TGCGCCAGCAGCCAAGACCGGACAAGGAATGAGCAGTTCTTC. As protein: CASSQDRTRNEQFF.

The V and J genes are TRBV30 and TRBJ1-2, with a tentative D call TRBD1 (5 bases). This CDR3 region has 17 residues. V was shortened by 3 bases and J by 4 bases, with 24 bases between the two germline ends. CDR1 is GTSNPN and CDR2 is SVGIG in the germline V gene (reference sequence). CDR3 residues: CAWSGGLGAAAAYGYTF. CDR3 in DNA: TGTGCCTGGAGCGGGGGACTGGGCGCGGCCGCTGCCTATGGCTACACCTTC.